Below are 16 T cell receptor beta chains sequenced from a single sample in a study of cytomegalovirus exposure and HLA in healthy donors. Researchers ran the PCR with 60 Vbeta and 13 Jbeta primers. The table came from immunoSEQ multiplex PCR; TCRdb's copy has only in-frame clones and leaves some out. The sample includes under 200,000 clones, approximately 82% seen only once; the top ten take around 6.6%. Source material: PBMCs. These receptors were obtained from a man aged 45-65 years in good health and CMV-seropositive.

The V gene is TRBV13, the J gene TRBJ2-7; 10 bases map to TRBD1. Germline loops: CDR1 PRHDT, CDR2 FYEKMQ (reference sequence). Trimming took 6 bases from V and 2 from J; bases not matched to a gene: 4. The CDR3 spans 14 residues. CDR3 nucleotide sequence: TGTGCCAGCAGTTGGACAGGGGGGGCCTACGAGCAGTACTTC. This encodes CASSWTGGAYEQYF. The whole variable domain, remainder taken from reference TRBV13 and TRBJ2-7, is AAGVIQSPRHLIKEKRETATLKCYPIPRHDTVYWYQQGPGQDPQFLISFYEKMQSDKGSIPDRFSAQQFSDYHSELNMSSLELGDSALYFCASSWTGGAYEQYFGPGTRLTVT.

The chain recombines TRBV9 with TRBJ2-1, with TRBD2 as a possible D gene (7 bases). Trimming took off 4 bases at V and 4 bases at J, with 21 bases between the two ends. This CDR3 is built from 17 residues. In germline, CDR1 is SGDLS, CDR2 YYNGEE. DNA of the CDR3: TGTGCCAGCAGCTCCGGAGGAGGCGGGGGCGGTTACAATGAGCAGTTCTTC. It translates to CASSSGGGGGGYNEQFF.

As DNA, the CDR3 is TGTGCCAGCAGCGAAGGACTAGCGGGGCTCCCTTTCGGCGGGGAGCTGTTTTTT. Translating gives CASSEGLAGLPFGGELFF. This chain connects TRBV5-6 to TRBJ2-2; 12 positions agree with TRBD2. With V trimmed by 4 bases and J by 7 bases, 14 bases remained unmatched. Germline V gives CDR1 SGHDT, CDR2 YYEEEE. CDR3 size: 18 residues.

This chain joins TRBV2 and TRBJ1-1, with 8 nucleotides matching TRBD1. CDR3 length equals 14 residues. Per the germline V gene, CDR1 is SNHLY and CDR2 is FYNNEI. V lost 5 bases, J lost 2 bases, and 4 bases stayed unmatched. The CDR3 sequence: CASSTDRDNTEAFF. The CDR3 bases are TGTGCCAGCAGTACGGACAGGGATAACACTGAAGCTTTCTTT.

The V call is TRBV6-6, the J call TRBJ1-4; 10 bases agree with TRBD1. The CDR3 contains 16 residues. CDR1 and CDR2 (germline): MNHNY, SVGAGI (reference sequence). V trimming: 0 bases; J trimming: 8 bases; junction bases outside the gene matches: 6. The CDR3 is CASSYSQGTGEEKLFF. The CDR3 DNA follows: TGTGCCAGCAGTTACTCCCAAGGGACAGGGGAAGAAAAACTGTTTTTT.

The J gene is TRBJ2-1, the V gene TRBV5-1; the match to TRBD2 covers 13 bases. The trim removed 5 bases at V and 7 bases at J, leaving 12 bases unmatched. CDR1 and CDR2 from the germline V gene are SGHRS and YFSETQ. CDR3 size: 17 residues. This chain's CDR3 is CASSSAPGTSGVNEQFF. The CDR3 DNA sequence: TGCGCCAGCAGTTCAGCCCCCGGGACTAGCGGGGTGAATGAGCAGTTCTTC.

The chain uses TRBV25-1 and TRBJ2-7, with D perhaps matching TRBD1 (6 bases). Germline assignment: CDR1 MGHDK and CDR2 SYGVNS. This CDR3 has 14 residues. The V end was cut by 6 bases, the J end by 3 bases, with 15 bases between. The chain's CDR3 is CASRRGGFGYEQYF. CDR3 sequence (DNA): TGTGCCAGCAGGAGAGGGGGTTTCGGCTACGAGCAGTACTTC.

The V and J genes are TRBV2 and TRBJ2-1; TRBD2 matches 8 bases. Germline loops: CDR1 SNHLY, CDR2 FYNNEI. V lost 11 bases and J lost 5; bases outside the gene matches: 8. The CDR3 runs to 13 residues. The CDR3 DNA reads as TGTGCCTGCCGGGGGGGCGCGGACAATGAGCAGTTCTTC. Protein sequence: CACRGGADNEQFF.

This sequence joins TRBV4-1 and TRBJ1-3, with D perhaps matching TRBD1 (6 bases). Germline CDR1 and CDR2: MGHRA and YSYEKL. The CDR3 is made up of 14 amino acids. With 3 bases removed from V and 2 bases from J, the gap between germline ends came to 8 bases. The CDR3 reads CASSHTGTGNTIYF. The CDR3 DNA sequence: TGCGCCAGCAGCCATACAGGGACTGGAAACACCATATATTTT.

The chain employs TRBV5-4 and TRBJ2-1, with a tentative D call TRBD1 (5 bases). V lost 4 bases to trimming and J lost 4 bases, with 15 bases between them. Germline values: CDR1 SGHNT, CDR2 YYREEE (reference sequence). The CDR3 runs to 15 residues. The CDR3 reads CASSREGVVYNEQFF. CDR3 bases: TGTGCCAGCAGCAGGGAAGGGGTAGTATACAATGAGCAGTTCTTC.

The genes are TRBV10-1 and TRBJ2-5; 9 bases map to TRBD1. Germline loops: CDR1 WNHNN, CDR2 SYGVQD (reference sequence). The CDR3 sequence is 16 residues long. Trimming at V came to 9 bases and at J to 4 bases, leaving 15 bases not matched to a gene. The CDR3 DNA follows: TGCGCCAGGAACCGGGACAGGGCTATTCGATCAGAGACCCAGTACTTC. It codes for CARNRDRAIRSETQYF.

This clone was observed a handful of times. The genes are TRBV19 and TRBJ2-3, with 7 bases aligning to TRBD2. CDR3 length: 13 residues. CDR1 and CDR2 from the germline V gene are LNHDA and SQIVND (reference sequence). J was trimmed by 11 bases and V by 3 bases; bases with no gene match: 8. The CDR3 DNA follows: TGTGCCAGTAGTATCGATGGGCGGGAGCAGCAGTATTTT. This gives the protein CASSIDGREQQYF.

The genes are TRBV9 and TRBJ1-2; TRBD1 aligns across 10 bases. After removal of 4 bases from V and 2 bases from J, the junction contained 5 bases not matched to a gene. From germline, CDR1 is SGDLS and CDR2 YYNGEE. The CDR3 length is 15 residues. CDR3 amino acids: CASSPLGQGNYGYTF. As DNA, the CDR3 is TGTGCCAGCAGCCCACTGGGACAGGGGAACTATGGCTACACCTTC.

The CDR3 loop reads CASSPPGVAQPQHF. The CDR3 DNA reads TGTGCCAGCAGTCCGCCGGGGGTAGCTCAGCCCCAGCATTTT. The chain recombines TRBV16 with TRBJ1-5, with TRBD1 as a possible D gene (5 bases). From germline, CDR1 is KGHSY and CDR2 FQNENV. The CDR3 runs 14 residues. With 6 bases removed from V and 6 bases from J, the gap between germline ends came to 15 bases.

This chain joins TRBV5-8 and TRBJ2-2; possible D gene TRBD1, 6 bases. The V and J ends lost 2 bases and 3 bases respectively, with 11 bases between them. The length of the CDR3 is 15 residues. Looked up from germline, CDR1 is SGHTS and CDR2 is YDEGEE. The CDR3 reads CASSLTGTYTGELFF. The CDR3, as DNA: TGTGCCAGCAGCTTAACAGGGACCTACACCGGGGAGCTGTTTTTT.

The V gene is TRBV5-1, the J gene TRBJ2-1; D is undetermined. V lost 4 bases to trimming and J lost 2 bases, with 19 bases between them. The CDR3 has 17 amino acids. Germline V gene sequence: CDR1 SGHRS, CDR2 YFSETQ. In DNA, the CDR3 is TGCGCCAGCAGCGACGGCCCCCCAAGCGCCACCTACAATGAGCAGTTCTTC. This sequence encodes CASSDGPPSATYNEQFF.